Listed here is a single TCR beta chain. As yet, its antigen is unknown. Profiled with immunoSEQ multiplex PCR; TCRdb holds only in-frame clones, not every one. The table includes fewer than 18,000 clones, around 80% detected once. This sample is part of a study of PD-1 blockade in mismatch repair-deficient tumors. The CDR3 consists of 13 residues. J was trimmed by 8 bases and V by 5 bases; bases with no gene match: 7. Germline V gene data show CDR1 as MDHEN and CDR2 as SYDVKM. The time point denotes: roughly 9-day in vitro stimulation with candidate neoantigen peptide 5. Cells were stimulated roughly 10 days with each of under ten ELISpot-reactive neoantigens.

This sequence was found in an adult with mismatch repair-deficient cancer. Source: cells cultured in vitro, taken from a patient treated with pembrolizumab. This sequence joins TRBV28 and TRBJ1-2; TRBD1 agrees at 8 bases. The DNA for the CDR3 is TGTGCCAGCAGTCGACGGGACAGGAAAGGCTACACCTTC. Its translation: CASSRRDRKGYTF.